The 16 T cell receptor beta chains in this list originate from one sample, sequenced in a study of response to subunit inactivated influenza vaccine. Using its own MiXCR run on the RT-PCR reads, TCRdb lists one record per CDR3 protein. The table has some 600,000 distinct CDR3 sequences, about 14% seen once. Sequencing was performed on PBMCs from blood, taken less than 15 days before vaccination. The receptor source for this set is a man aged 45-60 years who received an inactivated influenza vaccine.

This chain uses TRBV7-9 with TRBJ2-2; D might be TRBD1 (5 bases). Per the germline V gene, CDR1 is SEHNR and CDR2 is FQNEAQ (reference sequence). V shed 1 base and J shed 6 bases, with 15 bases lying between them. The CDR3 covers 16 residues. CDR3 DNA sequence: TGTGCCAGCAGCTTAGATGGACAAATAGGGGCCGGGGAGCTGTTTTTT. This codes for CASSLDGQIGAGELFF.

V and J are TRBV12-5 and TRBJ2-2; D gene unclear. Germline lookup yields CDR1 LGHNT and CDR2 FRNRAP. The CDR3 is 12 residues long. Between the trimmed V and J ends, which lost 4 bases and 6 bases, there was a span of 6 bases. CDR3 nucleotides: TGTGCTAGTGGTTCGAGTCCCGGGGAGCTGTTTTTT. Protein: CASGSSPGELFF.

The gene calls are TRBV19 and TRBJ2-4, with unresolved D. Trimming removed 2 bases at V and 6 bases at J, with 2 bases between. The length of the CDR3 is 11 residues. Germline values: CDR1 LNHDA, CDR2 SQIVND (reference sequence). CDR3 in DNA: TGTGCCAGTAGTATACTAAACATTCAGTACTTC. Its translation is CASSILNIQYF.

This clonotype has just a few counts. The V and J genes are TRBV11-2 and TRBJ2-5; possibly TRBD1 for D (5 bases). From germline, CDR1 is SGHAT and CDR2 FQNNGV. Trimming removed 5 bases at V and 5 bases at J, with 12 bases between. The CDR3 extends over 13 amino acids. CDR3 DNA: TGTGCCAGCAGCACAGGAGCGACGGAGACCCAGTACTTC. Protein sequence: CASSTGATETQYF.

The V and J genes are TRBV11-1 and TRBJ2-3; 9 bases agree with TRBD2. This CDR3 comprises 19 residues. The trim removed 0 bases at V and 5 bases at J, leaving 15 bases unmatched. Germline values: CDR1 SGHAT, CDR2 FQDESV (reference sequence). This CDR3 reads CASSLALASGDFVGDTQYF. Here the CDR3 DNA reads TGTGCCAGCAGCTTAGCGCTGGCTAGCGGGGACTTCGTCGGAGATACGCAGTATTTT.

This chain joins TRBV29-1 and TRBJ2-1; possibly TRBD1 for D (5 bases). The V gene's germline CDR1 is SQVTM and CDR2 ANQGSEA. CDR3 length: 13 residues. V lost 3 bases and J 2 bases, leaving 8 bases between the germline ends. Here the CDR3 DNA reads TGCAGCGTTGACAGGGTCCCCTACAATGAGCAGTTCTTC. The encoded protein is CSVDRVPYNEQFF.

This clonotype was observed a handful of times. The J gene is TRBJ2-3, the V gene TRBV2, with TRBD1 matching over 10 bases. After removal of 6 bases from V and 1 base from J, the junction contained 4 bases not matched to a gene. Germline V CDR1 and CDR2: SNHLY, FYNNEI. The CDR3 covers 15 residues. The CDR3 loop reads CASRGQGIGTDTQYF. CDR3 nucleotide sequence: TGTGCCAGCAGGGGACAGGGGATTGGCACAGATACGCAGTATTTT.

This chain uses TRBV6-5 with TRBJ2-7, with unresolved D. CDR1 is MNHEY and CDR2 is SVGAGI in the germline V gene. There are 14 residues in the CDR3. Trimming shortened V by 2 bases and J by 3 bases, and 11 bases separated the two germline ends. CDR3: CASSYRGSHYEQYF. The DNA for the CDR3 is TGTGCCAGCAGTTACAGAGGCAGTCACTACGAGCAGTACTTC.

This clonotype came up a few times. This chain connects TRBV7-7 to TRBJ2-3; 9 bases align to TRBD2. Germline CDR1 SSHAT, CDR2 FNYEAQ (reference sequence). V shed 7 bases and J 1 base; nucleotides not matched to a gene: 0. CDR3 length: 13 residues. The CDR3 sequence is CASTSGGTDTQYF. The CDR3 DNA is TGTGCCAGCACTAGCGGGGGCACAGATACGCAGTATTTT.

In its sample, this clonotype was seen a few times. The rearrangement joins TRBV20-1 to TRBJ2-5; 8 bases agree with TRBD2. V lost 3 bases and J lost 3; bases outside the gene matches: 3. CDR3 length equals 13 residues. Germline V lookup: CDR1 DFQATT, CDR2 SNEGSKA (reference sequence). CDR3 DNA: TGCAGTGCTAGTATACTAGCGGAAGAGACCCAGTACTTC. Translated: CSASILAEETQYF.

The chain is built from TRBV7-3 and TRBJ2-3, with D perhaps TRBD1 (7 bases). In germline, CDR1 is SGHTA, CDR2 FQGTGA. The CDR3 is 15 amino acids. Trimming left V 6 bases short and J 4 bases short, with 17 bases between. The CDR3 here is CASSYRQGGADTQYF. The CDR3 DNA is TGTGCCAGCAGTTACCGACAGGGAGGTGCAGATACGCAGTATTTT.

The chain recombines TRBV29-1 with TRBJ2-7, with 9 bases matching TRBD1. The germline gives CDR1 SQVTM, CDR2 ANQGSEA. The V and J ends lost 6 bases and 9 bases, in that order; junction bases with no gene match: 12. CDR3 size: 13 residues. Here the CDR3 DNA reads TGCAGCGTCGGGCGGGACAGGGCCTCCGGGCAGTACTTC. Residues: CSVGRDRASGQYF.

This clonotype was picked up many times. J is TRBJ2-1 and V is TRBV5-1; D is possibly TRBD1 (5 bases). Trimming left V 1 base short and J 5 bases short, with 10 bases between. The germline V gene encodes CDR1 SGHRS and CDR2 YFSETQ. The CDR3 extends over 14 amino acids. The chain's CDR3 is CASSLSPGNNEQFF. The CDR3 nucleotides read TGCGCCAGCAGCTTGTCCCCAGGGAACAATGAGCAGTTCTTC. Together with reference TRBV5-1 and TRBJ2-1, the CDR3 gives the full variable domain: KAGVTQTPRYLIKTRGQQVTLSCSPISGHRSVSWYQQTPGQGLQFLFEYFSETQRNKGNFPGRFSGRQFSNSRSEMNVSTLELGDSALYLCASSLSPGNNEQFFGPGTRLTVL.

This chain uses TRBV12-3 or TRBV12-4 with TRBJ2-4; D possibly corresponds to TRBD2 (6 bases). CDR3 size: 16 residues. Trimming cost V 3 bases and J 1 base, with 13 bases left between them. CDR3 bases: TGTGCCAGCAGTTTTGGAGGGATGGGGGCCAAAAACATTCAGTACTTC. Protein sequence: CASSFGGMGAKNIQYF.

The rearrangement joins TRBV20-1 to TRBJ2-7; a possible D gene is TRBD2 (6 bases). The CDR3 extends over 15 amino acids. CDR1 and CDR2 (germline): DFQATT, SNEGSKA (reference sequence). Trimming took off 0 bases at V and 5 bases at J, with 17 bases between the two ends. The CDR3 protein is CSARDVRRESNEQYF. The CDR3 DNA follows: TGCAGTGCTAGAGATGTTCGTCGGGAGAGCAACGAGCAGTACTTC.

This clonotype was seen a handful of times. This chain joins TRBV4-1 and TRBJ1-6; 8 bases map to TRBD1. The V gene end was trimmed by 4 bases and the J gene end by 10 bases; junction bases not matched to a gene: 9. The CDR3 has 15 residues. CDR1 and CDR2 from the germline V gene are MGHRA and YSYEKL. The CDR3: CASSRKTGERSPLHF. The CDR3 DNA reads TGCGCCAGCAGCCGGAAGACAGGGGAACGGTCACCCCTCCACTTT.